This T cell receptor (beta chain) was recorded in a study of T cell responses to AZD1222 COVID-19 vaccine. Study-level findings and limits: After the peak T cell response, and only then, were repertoires sampled. An increase in Spike-specific TCR breadth and depth was observed after two AZD1222 doses.

This clone came up once. The target antigen is unknown. The repertoire was sequenced with immunoSEQ multiplex PCR; TCRdb's copy has only in-frame clones and lacks some. This sample has 95,000 to 150,000 clones, with about nine tenths found just once. This sequence was found in an adult in good health. Source: peripheral blood, taken on day 0 of AZD1222 vaccination.

This CDR3 reads CASSNRHNEKLFF. The CDR3 DNA follows: TGTGCCAGCAGTAACAGACATAATGAAAAACTGTTTTTT. V gene TRBV6-6 combines with J gene TRBJ1-4; D uncertain. The germline V gene has CDR1 MNHNY and CDR2 SVGAGI (reference sequence). V lost 5 bases and J lost 4, with 8 bases in between. This CDR3 has 13 residues.